This T cell receptor (beta chain) derives from a study of T cells after yellow fever vaccination. Study-level points and caveats: Contamination of FACS-sorted repertoires by abundant clonotypes from the bulk population could occur. Sorting of memory subsets on day 0 yielded almost no detectable vaccine-responding clonotypes. On re-exposure, the response was weaker but peaked faster, at day 5 versus 15. The CD4 compartment and the CD8 compartment contained a small share of clonotypes in common.

V shed 1 base and J 2 bases; nucleotides not matched to a gene: 3. From germline, CDR1 is SGHRS and CDR2 YFSETQ. The CDR3 consists of 16 residues. One entry per CDR3 protein results from TCRdb running MiXCR on the 5' RACE reads. Among 45,000 to 60,000 distinct CDR3 sequences listed, about 5.6% were seen once. The sequenced sample was PBMCs, either bulk or a sorted T-cell subset (CD4+, CD8+, memory, or dextramer-sorted; not recorded which), obtained on the day of the yellow fever booster vaccination. The receptor was isolated from a young man who received the YFV17D yellow fever vaccine. The V and J genes are TRBV5-1 and TRBJ2-1; TRBD2 aligns across 10 bases. The CDR3 DNA reads as TGCGCCAGCAGCTTGACTAGCGGGGAAACCTACAATGAGCAGTTCTTC. Translated, it gives CASSLTSGETYNEQFF. The whole variable domain, remainder taken from reference TRBV5-1 and TRBJ2-1, is KAGVTQTPRYLIKTRGQQVTLSCSPISGHRSVSWYQQTPGQGLQFLFEYFSETQRNKGNFPGRFSGRQFSNSRSEMNVSTLELGDSALYLCASSLTSGETYNEQFFGPGTRLTVL.